Below, one T cell receptor beta chain is given with its context. The antigen is undetermined. This entry is derived from a study of cytotoxic CD8 clonotypes in ibrutinib-treated CLL. The study's findings and limits: Public clonotypes occurred uncommonly; on treatment, they contracted or remained stable.

Sequencing was designed to attain a depth spanning 1 in 200,000 to 1 in 1 million T cells. Sequenced by immunoSEQ multiplex PCR; TCRdb stores in-frame clones only, minus some. The sample yields about 140,000 clones, 60% to 85% seen once. The V and J ends lost 4 bases and 0 bases respectively, with 7 bases between them. This CDR3 contains 14 residues. The germline CDR1 and CDR2 sequences are SGHRS and YFSETQ. The material sequenced was PBMCs, taken after 12 months of ibrutinib treatment. The sequence came from a human donor with chronic lymphocytic leukemia. The chain recombines TRBV5-1 with TRBJ2-2, with D uncertain. The CDR3 DNA reads as TGCGCCAGCAGCCTAGGTACGAACACCGGGGAGCTGTTTTTT. It specifies CASSLGTNTGELFF.